What follows are 2 T cell receptor beta chains derived from one specimen sequenced in a study of blood T cell repertoires in COVID-19 (dated by TCRdb to 2018 to 2020). Libraries were prepared through the immunoSEQ multiplex PCR assay. The clones in this table, taken by TCRdb from immuneACCESS, are in-frame only. Not every clone is retained; where verified, under half of the shortfall comes from an unresolved V gene, and the cause of the rest is unknown. The sample table shows about 300,000 clones, and roughly 89% are seen once. The biggest ten clones account for roughly 2.8% of the sample. Sequenced: PBMCs or T cells enriched from blood (not recorded which). The origin of the receptors is a woman aged 45 to 65 who had been exposed to COVID-19.

This rearrangement joins TRBV6-5 to TRBJ1-2; D is unclear. The CDR3 is 11 residues long. The V end was cut by 7 bases, the J end by 7 bases, with 10 bases between. Germline V gives CDR1 MNHEY, CDR2 SVGAGI. CDR3 residues: CASNSGGGYTF. The CDR3 nucleotides are TGTGCCAGCAATTCAGGTGGTGGCTACACCTTC.

This chain joins TRBV7-9 and TRBJ1-1; D ambiguous. V lost 3 bases, J lost 0 bases, and 11 bases lay in between. CDR1 is SEHNR, CDR2 FQNEAQ, per germline (reference sequence). This CDR3 comprises 15 residues. CDR3 bases: TGTGCCAGCAGCTTGGCCGGCGACTTGAACACTGAAGCTTTCTTT. It specifies CASSLAGDLNTEAFF.